The T cell receptor beta chain under discussion was sequenced for a study of T cell changes during pregnancy in multiple sclerosis. With V trimmed by 6 bases and J by 5 bases, 3 bases remained unmatched. The CDR3 length is 13 residues. Germline V gene sequence: CDR1 MGHDK, CDR2 SYGVNS. Profiling relied on immunoSEQ multiplex PCR, and the TCRdb table lists in-frame clones only, not all of them. In the table there are tens of thousands of clones, approximately 91% of which are singletons. This clonotype was obtained from a female donor in good health, enrolled as a control in a pregnancy study. Source: CD4+ T cells from peripheral blood mononuclear cells, taken after pregnancy. The chain employs TRBV25-1 and TRBJ1-3; 8 nucleotides align to TRBD1. In nucleotides, the CDR3 is TGTGCCAGCAGCAGACAGGGGAGAAACACCATATATTTT. This codes for CASSRQGRNTIYF.